The T cell receptor beta chain described here comes from a study of response to subunit inactivated influenza vaccine (dated by TCRdb to the late 2010s). A note on the overall study: Deep quantitative T cell receptor repertoire profiling was used in the study to track responses to a trivalent subunit inactivated influenza vaccine.

CDR1 and CDR2, per the germline V gene (reference sequence), are DFQATT and SNEGSKA. The CDR3 measures 12 amino acids from cysteine to phenylalanine. Only the CDR3 part of the read is kept: 36 bases, read in frame from the first base. For this chain, trimming is 4 bases at the V end and 4 bases at the J end, and the number of junction bases without a gene match is 3. The research as a whole found: According to the authors, only a limited number of new T cells may be recruited by each seasonal influenza vaccination.

Libraries were prepared through RT-PCR. This sample was sequenced with an Illumina HiSeq 2500. TCRdb passed the public sequencing reads through fastp at Q25 and MiXCR, retaining productive beta sequences. Identical CDR3 protein sequences are pooled into one entry, listed with their most common genes and DNA. A total of roughly 160,000 distinct CDR3 sequences appear in this sample, approximately 11% of them only once. In total, the top ten clones hold over 10% of the sample. Explained via the paper, the time point label denotes: 45 to 55 days after influenza vaccine administration. The sample holds a few counts of this clonotype. The specificity of this receptor is unknown. Per-nucleotide qualities are absent, and no much larger clonotype sits a single base away.

This TCR derives from a man aged 45 to 65 who received an inactivated influenza vaccine. Donor details come from another sample of the same person, matched by shared clones. Sequenced material: non-naive T cells sorted from PBMCs, taken roughly 45 days after vaccination. In the paper's terms, the cell subset or site label means: memory T cell fraction. The chain employs TRBV20-1 and TRBJ1-2, and 7 junctional nucleotides match TRBD1. The sequence in DNA is TGCAGTGCTATAAGGACAGGCTATGGCTACACCTTC. Its protein product is CSAIRTGYGYTF.